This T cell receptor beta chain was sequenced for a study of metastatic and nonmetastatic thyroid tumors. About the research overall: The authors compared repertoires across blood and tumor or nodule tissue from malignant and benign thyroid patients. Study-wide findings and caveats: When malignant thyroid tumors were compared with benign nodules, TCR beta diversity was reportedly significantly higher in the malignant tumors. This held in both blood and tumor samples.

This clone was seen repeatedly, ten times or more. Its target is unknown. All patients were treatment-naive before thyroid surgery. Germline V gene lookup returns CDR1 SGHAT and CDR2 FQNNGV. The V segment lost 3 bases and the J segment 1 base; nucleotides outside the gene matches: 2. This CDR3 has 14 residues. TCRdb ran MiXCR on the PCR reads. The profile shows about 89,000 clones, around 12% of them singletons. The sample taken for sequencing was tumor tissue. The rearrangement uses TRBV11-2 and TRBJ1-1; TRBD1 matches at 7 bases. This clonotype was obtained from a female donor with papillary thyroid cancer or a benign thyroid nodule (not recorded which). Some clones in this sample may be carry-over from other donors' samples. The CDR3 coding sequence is TGTGCCAGCAGCTTTCGGACAGGGAACACTGAAGCTTTCTTT. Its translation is CASSFRTGNTEAFF.